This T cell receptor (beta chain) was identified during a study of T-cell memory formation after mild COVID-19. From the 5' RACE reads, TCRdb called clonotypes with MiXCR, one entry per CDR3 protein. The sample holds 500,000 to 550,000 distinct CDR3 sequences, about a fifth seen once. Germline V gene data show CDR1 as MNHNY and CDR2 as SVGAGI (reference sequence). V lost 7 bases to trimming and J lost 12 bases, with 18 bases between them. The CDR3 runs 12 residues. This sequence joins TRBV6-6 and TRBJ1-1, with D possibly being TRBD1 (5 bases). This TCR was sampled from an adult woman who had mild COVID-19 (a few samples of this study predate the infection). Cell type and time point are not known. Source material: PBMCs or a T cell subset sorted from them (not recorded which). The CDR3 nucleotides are TGTGCCAGCATTCACGGGGAGGGGCTAACTTTCTTT. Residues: CASIHGEGLTFF.